This entry lists 21 T cell receptor beta chains sequenced from one sample in a study of blood T cell repertoires in COVID-19. Libraries were prepared by immunoSEQ multiplex PCR; TCRdb keeps only in-frame clonotypes and omits some of them. The data show fewer than 350,000 clones, 65% to 90% seen once. The sequenced sample was peripheral blood. The receptors here all came from a woman aged 55-69 years with active or convalescent COVID-19.

The rearrangement links TRBV12-2 to TRBJ2-5; TRBD2 is the table's D call and was not checked against the DNA. TRBV12-2 is a pseudogene segment. CDR3 length: 19 residues. The CDR3 spells CASRLAGRGVAGGQETQYF. The CDR3 DNA sequence: TGTGCAAGTCGCTTAGCGGGGAGGGGGGTAGCGGGGGGACAAGAGACCCAGTACTTC.

The J gene is TRBJ1-1, the V gene TRBV6-5; D gene ambiguous. The CDR3 is made up of 13 amino acids. Looked up from germline, CDR1 is MNHEY and CDR2 is SVGAGI. V gave up 6 bases and J gave up 4 bases, with 12 bases separating them. The CDR3 spells CASSRGQLTEAFF. The CDR3 DNA sequence: TGTGCCAGCAGCCGAGGTCAACTCACTGAAGCTTTCTTT.

The V gene is TRBV15, the J gene TRBJ2-5; the D gene is possibly TRBD2 (6 bases). V dropped 2 bases and J dropped 3 bases, with 19 bases sitting between them. The CDR3 totals 17 residues. Germline V gene lookup returns CDR1 LNHNV and CDR2 YYDKDF (reference sequence). The CDR3 region is CATSRNPRRGIEETQYF. Here the CDR3 DNA reads TGTGCCACCAGCAGAAACCCCAGGAGGGGAATCGAAGAGACCCAGTACTTC.

The chain links TRBV7-2 to TRBJ1-1; TRBD1 agrees at 7 bases. The junction had 7 bases not matched to a gene; V was cut back by 5 bases and J by 4 bases. Germline V lookup: CDR1 SGHTA, CDR2 FQGNSA. This CDR3 contains 14 residues. The DNA for the CDR3 is TGTGCCAGCAGCCCGACAGGGTCGGCCACTGAAGCTTTCTTT. Encoded protein: CASSPTGSATEAFF. Full variable domain (outside the CDR3, taken from reference TRBV7-2 and TRBJ1-1): GAGVSQSPSNKVTEKGKDVELRCDPISGHTALYWYRQSLGQGLEFLIYFQGNSAPDKSGLPSDRFSAERTGGSVSTLTIQRTQQEDSAVYLCASSPTGSATEAFFGQGTRLTVV.

This sequence joins TRBV9 and TRBJ1-2; 9 nucleotides match TRBD1. The germline V gene encodes CDR1 SGDLS and CDR2 YYNGEE. The CDR3 totals 14 residues. V was clipped by 6 bases and J by 4 bases; unmatched bases: 7. CDR3 sequence: CASTSGQGTYGYTF. The CDR3, as DNA: TGTGCCAGCACCTCGGGACAGGGTACCTATGGCTACACCTTC.

The chain uses TRBV19 and TRBJ1-2, with D perhaps TRBD1 (6 bases). CDR1 is LNHDA, CDR2 SQIVND, per germline (reference sequence). The CDR3 consists of 15 residues. V lost 4 bases and J lost 2, with 14 bases in between. DNA for the CDR3: TGTGCCAGTAGTAGTCCGAGGGACATCAACTATGGCTACACCTTC. Protein: CASSSPRDINYGYTF. Full variable domain (outside the CDR3, taken from reference TRBV19 and TRBJ1-2): DGGITQSPKYLFRKEGQNVTLSCEQNLNHDAMYWYRQDPGQGLRLIYYSQIVNDFQKGDIAEGYSVSREKKESFPLTVTSAQKNPTAFYLCASSSPRDINYGYTFGSGTRLTVV.

The chain has TRBV2 and TRBJ2-3, with TRBD1 matching over 8 bases. The CDR3 length is 13 residues. The germline V gene has CDR1 SNHLY and CDR2 FYNNEI. The junction had 3 bases not matched to a gene; V was cut back by 4 bases and J by 6 bases. The DNA of the CDR3 is TGTGCCAGCAGTGGGACAGGGCACGATACGCAGTATTTT. It codes for CASSGTGHDTQYF. The full variable domain, with the rest looked up from reference TRBV2 and TRBJ2-3, is EPEVTQTPSHQVTQMGQEVILRCVPISNHLYFYWYRQILGQKVEFLVSFYNNEISEKSEIFDDQFSVERPDGSNFTLKIRSTKLEDSAMYFCASSGTGHDTQYFGPGTRLTVL.

The chain has TRBV11-2 and TRBJ1-1; TRBD1 might be the D (5 bases). V gave up 5 bases and J gave up 6 bases, with 13 bases separating them. Germline V gene sequence: CDR1 SGHAT, CDR2 FQNNGV. The CDR3 covers 13 residues. This CDR3 reads CASSPRGEAEAFF. In DNA form, the CDR3 reads TGTGCCAGCAGCCCCCGGGGGGAAGCTGAAGCTTTCTTT.

Details on this clone: The sample has other DNA sequences that encode this CDR3 too. The rearrangement links TRBV3-1 (or the pseudogene TRBV3-2) to TRBJ1-4, with D unclear. Per germline, CDR1 LGHDT and CDR2 YNNKEL (reference sequence). Trimming left V 3 bases short and J 5 bases short, with 10 bases between. The CDR3 consists of 14 residues. The CDR3 nucleotides read TGTGCCAGCAGCCAGACTGGAGGGAATGAAAAACTGTTTTTT. Protein: CASSQTGGNEKLFF.

This clone has just one count. V usage is TRBV19 and J usage is TRBJ2-7, with 9 nucleotides matching TRBD1. With V trimmed by 4 bases and J by 3 bases, 4 bases remained unmatched. Germline V gene data show CDR1 as LNHDA and CDR2 as SQIVND (reference sequence). The CDR3 has 14 amino acids. The CDR3 DNA reads as TGTGCCAGTAGTAAGACAGGGGGATACTACGAGCAGTACTTC. It encodes CASSKTGGYYEQYF.

This clone has a single count. The V and J genes are TRBV5-1 and TRBJ1-1; TRBD1 matches at 8 bases. V lost 4 bases, J lost 3 bases, and 8 bases stayed unmatched. From germline, CDR1 is SGHRS and CDR2 YFSETQ. CDR3 length equals 15 residues. CDR3 DNA sequence: TGCGCCAGCAGCGGTGGACAGGGAGAGTACACTGAAGCTTTCTTT. Protein: CASSGGQGEYTEAFF. Supplemented by reference TRBV5-1 and TRBJ1-1, the full variable domain reads KAGVTQTPRYLIKTRGQQVTLSCSPISGHRSVSWYQQTPGQGLQFLFEYFSETQRNKGNFPGRFSGRQFSNSRSEMNVSTLELGDSALYLCASSGGQGEYTEAFFGQGTRLTVV.

The chain links TRBV29-1 to TRBJ1-1; no reliable D call. This CDR3 spans 14 amino acids. With 7 bases removed from V and 1 base from J, the gap between germline ends came to 16 bases. The V gene's germline CDR1 is SQVTM and CDR2 ANQGSEA. CDR3 in amino acids: CSARRAGGNTEAFF. The CDR3 coding sequence is TGCAGCGCAAGGAGGGCAGGAGGGAACACTGAAGCTTTCTTT.

The chain carries TRBV18 and TRBJ1-4, with a possible D match to TRBD1 (6 bases). The CDR3 sequence is 15 residues long. With 3 bases removed from V and 7 bases from J, the gap between germline ends came to 15 bases. The V gene's germline CDR1 is KGHSH and CDR2 LQKENI. CDR3 loop: CASSPRQAPFEKLFF. As DNA, the CDR3 is TGTGCCAGCTCACCGCGACAGGCGCCGTTTGAAAAACTGTTTTTT.

This chain joins TRBV5-1 and TRBJ1-2; D might be TRBD1 (5 bases). Germline V gene lookup returns CDR1 SGHRS and CDR2 YFSETQ. The CDR3 is made up of 14 amino acids. The V end was cut by 0 bases, the J end by 5 bases, with 11 bases between. In DNA, the CDR3 is TGCGCCAGCAGCTTGGTTGCAGGGACTTATGGCTACACCTTC. Its protein is CASSLVAGTYGYTF.

The chain recombines TRBV29-1 with TRBJ1-2; 8 bases align to TRBD1. The CDR3 contains 12 residues. The J segment lost 7 bases and the V segment lost 8 bases, leaving 9 bases of the junction unmatched. CDR1 and CDR2 (germline): SQVTM, ANQGSEA. The CDR3 loop is CSFQKGQGGYTF. The CDR3 DNA reads as TGCAGCTTCCAAAAAGGACAGGGTGGCTACACCTTC.

This clone has just a few counts. The genes are TRBV30 and TRBJ1-4; D might be TRBD1 (6 bases). The CDR3 has 14 amino acids. The germline V gene has CDR1 GTSNPN and CDR2 SVGIG (reference sequence). Between the trimmed V and J ends, which lost 2 bases and 4 bases, there was a span of 11 bases. This CDR3 reads CAWSLGAGNEKLFF. The CDR3 DNA follows: TGTGCCTGGAGTCTGGGGGCCGGTAATGAAAAACTGTTTTTT.

The V call is TRBV7-9, the J call TRBJ2-5; tentatively, D is TRBD1 (6 bases). Between the trimmed V and J ends, which lost 2 bases and 5 bases, there was a span of 18 bases. The CDR3 has 16 amino acids. Germline V CDR1 and CDR2: SEHNR, FQNEAQ (reference sequence). In nucleotides, the CDR3 is TGTGCCAGCAGCTTATCCCGGCAGGGGATTTTTGAGACCCAGTACTTC. It codes for CASSLSRQGIFETQYF.

The chain uses TRBV11-2 and TRBJ1-4; tentatively, D is TRBD1 (5 bases). Germline V gives CDR1 SGHAT, CDR2 FQNNGV. The CDR3 runs to 15 residues. V lost 1 base, J lost 5 bases, and 11 bases lay in between. In DNA, the CDR3 is TGTGCCAGCAGCTTAGGGCGGGGGAAGAATGAAAAACTGTTTTTT. It encodes CASSLGRGKNEKLFF.

The gene calls are TRBV12-5 and TRBJ1-6; D is unresolved. The V gene lost 6 bases and the J gene lost 6 bases, with 21 bases spanning the gap. Germline V gives CDR1 LGHNT, CDR2 FRNRAP. The CDR3 loop spans 17 amino acids. CDR3 amino acids: CASGFSTRRELNSPLHF. The CDR3 region has the DNA TGTGCTAGTGGCTTCTCGACCCGGAGGGAGCTTAATTCACCCCTCCACTTT.

The chain joins TRBV7-2 to TRBJ1-4; 12 positions agree with TRBD1. The CDR3 is 16 residues long. Germline CDR1 SGHTA, CDR2 FQGNSA. Trimming took 1 base from V and 7 from J; bases not matched to a gene: 4. The CDR3 sequence is CASSLGGQGAGEKLFF. As DNA, the CDR3 is TGTGCCAGCAGCTTAGGGGGACAGGGGGCGGGTGAAAAACTGTTTTTT.

This clone was counted only a few times. The gene calls are TRBV7-6 and TRBJ1-6; the D is unclear. V shed 5 bases and J shed 0 bases, with 11 bases lying between them. Germline loops: CDR1 SGHVS, CDR2 FNYEAQ. The CDR3 covers 16 residues. This chain's CDR3 is CASSRDPSSYNSPLHF. CDR3 bases: TGTGCCAGCAGCCGCGATCCTAGCTCCTATAATTCACCCCTCCACTTT.